This paragraph reports one T cell receptor beta chain. Its antigen remains unidentified. Per-nucleotide qualities are absent, and no much larger clonotype sits a single base away. Each donor gave one peripheral blood draw, averaging approximately 0.12 L, which was collected into heparinised tubes. A BD FACSAria II and a panel including CD45RO, CCR7, CD25, CD127, CD95 and CD27 were used to sort naive, central memory, regulatory and stem cell-like memory CD4+ T cells. A purity above 95% was achieved for all sorted populations. PBMCs were isolated immediately by Lymphoprep density gradient centrifugation and stained directly without culture. So that batch effects would be minimized, each experiment stained and sorted samples in pairs, pairing one healthy donor with one patient. This sample stems from a study of beta chain features in type 1 diabetes (dated by TCRdb to the late 2010s). Concerning the study at large: Patients and healthy donors did not differ in mean age, gender distribution, total cell number or subset yield. A total of around 110,000,000 sorted cells were examined across all samples, and RNA yield correlated strongly with the number of cells per subset. The study compared the TCRB repertoires of sorted circulating CD4+ T cell subsets in recently diagnosed type 1 diabetes patients with those in matched healthy donors. Naive and central memory subsets were obtained from all 30 or so donors, but regulatory and stem cell-like memory subsets were isolated from only 8 patients and roughly 8 healthy donors. What the work shows at the level of the full study, not this receptor alone: Naive, central memory and regulatory TCRB repertoires appeared more similar among patients than among healthy donors. Shorter templates might have been favored by PCR, but patient and control samples were amplified and corrected together, so both groups would have been affected equally by any skew. Because cDNA was sequenced instead of genomic DNA, activated cells with high expression could be over-represented, although the groups did not differ in activation or CD3 levels. At VDJ recombination sites, type 1 diabetes patients had fewer insertions and more deleted nucleotides, which implies abnormalities in thymic rearrangement. Type 1 diabetes patients showed a moderate but significant shortening of TCRB CDR3 length in all four CD4+ subsets. Because small numbers of individuals were included in the HLA sub-analyses, any influence of HLA type on TCRB rearrangement was left unresolved.

All of the isolated RNA was reverse transcribed with the High Capacity cDNA Reverse Transcription Kit, so expressed TCRB transcripts were sequenced. Deep immunoSEQ sequencing was applied to naive, central memory and regulatory T cell samples, giving an average of roughly 3.5 million total reads per sample. Sorted cells were lysed in RLT buffer, and RNA was extracted using DNase-treated RNeasy Micro or Mini kits according to cell number. Each cell subset was processed on its own to prevent cross-contamination, while patient and healthy donor samples were processed together. The immunoSEQ multiplex PCR was used to amplify TCRB sequences from cDNA, generating 87-bp fragments that spanned the CDR3 region. Amplicons were sequenced on the Illumina HiSeq platform. Under the source paper's analysis protocol: PCR bias was computationally corrected using synthetic template baselines, reads within Hamming distance 2 were collapsed, and singletons that could not be merged were discarded. Reads were aligned against IMGT to assign V, D and J genes, CDR3 length and insertions or deletions at six rearrangement sites. Within each subset, clonotype counts were normalized to sorted cell number, after which true diversity and Gini coefficients were computed with the tcR R package. The overlap coefficient, calculated on TCRB nucleotide sequences, was used to quantify repertoire sharing. TCRdb limited this immuneACCESS table to in-frame rearrangements with V and J called. A share of clones is missing; checked studies link under half to unresolved V genes, and the rest is unexplained. The V and J calls and the clone size are those of that table, but D and trimming were determined from the DNA. Present in this sample are 150,000 to 200,000 clones, 9% to 10% of which were seen just once. 2% to 2.5% of the sample belongs to the ten largest clones.

V is shortened by 3 bases, J by 2 bases, and the region joining them spans 8 bases. The germline V gene (reference sequence) gives CDR1 as LNHNV and CDR2 as YYDKDF. The CDR3 sequence holds 14 residues, the cysteine and phenylalanine included. The only DNA kept is the CDR3, 42 bases in frame from the first base. This clonotype originated in a woman between 18 and 29 years old in good health. The sequenced sample consisted of central memory CD4+ T cells from blood. This chain is built from TRBV15 and TRBJ2-1; TRBD2 is a weak D gene call, 5 bases matching. The sequenced DNA is TGTGCCACCAGCAGGGAGGCGACCTACAATGAGCAGTTCTTC. It encodes CATSREATYNEQFF.